The TCR beta chain described here comes from a study of T cells after yellow fever vaccination. Study information: Low-cell-number fractions were prepared with SMART-Seq v4 Ultra Low Input.

Study findings and constraints: Abundant clonotypes from the bulk population could get into FACS-sorted repertoires as contaminants. Clonotype sharing between CD4 and CD8 compartments was small.

This clonotype was seen a handful of times. Its specificity is not known. The CDR3 contains 15 residues. The ends were cut back, 6 bases at V and 6 bases at J, with 21 bases in the middle. Per germline, CDR1 DFQATT and CDR2 SNEGSKA (reference sequence). A 5'RACE template-switching step, the method used to make TCR cDNA, added a universal primer site and UMIs. Via MiXCR, TCRdb re-called the 5' RACE reads, giving one row per CDR3 protein. Among about 340,000 distinct CDR3 sequences listed, around 13% were seen once. V usage is TRBV20-1 and J usage is TRBJ1-5, with D tentatively TRBD1 (5 bases). The sequence was collected from a man aged 18 to 29 who received the YFV17D yellow fever vaccine. This sample comprised CD4+ T cells sorted from PBMCs, obtained 15 days after the yellow fever booster vaccination. DNA of the CDR3: TGCAGTGCCGACCCGGGAAGGGGAGGAGGTCAGCCCCAGCATTTT. Encoded protein: CSADPGRGGGQPQHF.